Following are 7 T cell receptor beta chains from one sample sequenced in a study of OX40 agonist ivuxolimab in advanced cancers. Produced via immunoSEQ multiplex PCR; TCRdb's table is partial and in-frame only. The table lists 96,000 or so clones, about 90% of them singletons. The sequenced sample was CD4+ or CD8+ T cells sorted from blood, obtained in a trial of the OX40 agonist ivuxolimab. The receptors originated from an adult with an advanced solid tumor such as melanoma, head and neck, liver or kidney cancer.

The CDR3 nucleotides read TGTGCCAGTAGTACACAGGGGCGAGAGACCCAGTACTTC. As protein: CASSTQGRETQYF. The J gene is TRBJ2-5, the V gene TRBV19; TRBD1 agrees at 7 bases. With V trimmed by 4 bases and J by 4 bases, 3 bases remained unmatched. The germline gives CDR1 LNHDA, CDR2 SQIVND (reference sequence). The CDR3 length is 13 residues. Full variable domain (missing parts from reference TRBV19 and TRBJ2-5): DGGITQSPKYLFRKEGQNVTLSCEQNLNHDAMYWYRQDPGQGLRLIYYSQIVNDFQKGDIAEGYSVSREKKESFPLTVTSAQKNPTAFYLCASSTQGRETQYFGPGTRLLVL.

V gene TRBV7-9 combines with J gene TRBJ2-7; 9 bases map to TRBD2. With 1 base clipped from V and 7 bases from J, the junction kept 5 bases outside the gene matches. Germline lookup yields CDR1 SEHNR and CDR2 FQNEAQ (reference sequence). The CDR3 totals 14 residues. CDR3 protein: CASSLGTSAPEQYF. The DNA of the CDR3 is TGTGCCAGCAGCTTAGGGACTAGCGCCCCGGAGCAGTACTTC.

The V gene is TRBV15, the J gene TRBJ2-7; no clear D gene. This CDR3 region has 15 residues. Germline assignment: CDR1 LNHNV and CDR2 YYDKDF (reference sequence). Trimming pared 0 bases from V and 0 bases from J, leaving 9 bases between. As DNA, the CDR3 is TGTGCCACCAGCAGAGATTCTCCGGGCTCCTACGAGCAGTACTTC. Amino acids: CATSRDSPGSYEQYF.

CDR3 amino acids: CASSAEGYSYEQYF. CDR3 DNA sequence: TGTGCCAGCAGTGCTGAGGGCTACTCCTACGAGCAGTACTTC. The gene calls are TRBV6-1 and TRBJ2-5; perhaps TRBD2 as D (5 bases). The end of the DNA fits TRBJ2-7 better, so the J call may be wrong. The CDR3 is made up of 14 amino acids. Per the germline V gene, CDR1 is MNHNS and CDR2 is SASEGT.

J is TRBJ1-1 and V is TRBV5-1, with unresolved D. V gave up 0 bases and J gave up 1 base, with 10 bases separating them. The CDR3 is made up of 15 amino acids. CDR1 is SGHRS and CDR2 is YFSETQ in the germline V gene. In DNA, the CDR3 is TGCGCCAGCAGCTTGGAAAGATGGGGGAACACTGAAGCTTTCTTT. The encoded protein is CASSLERWGNTEAFF. Supplemented by reference TRBV5-1 and TRBJ1-1, the full variable domain reads KAGVTQTPRYLIKTRGQQVTLSCSPISGHRSVSWYQQTPGQGLQFLFEYFSETQRNKGNFPGRFSGRQFSNSRSEMNVSTLELGDSALYLCASSLERWGNTEAFFGQGTRLTVV.

V and J are TRBV11-1 and TRBJ2-3; perhaps TRBD2 as D (5 bases). This CDR3 region has 14 residues. CDR1 is SGHAT and CDR2 is FQDESV in the germline V gene (reference sequence). V was pared by 11 bases and J by 4 bases, with 19 bases between. The DNA for the CDR3 is TGTGCCTGTAAGGAGAGCGGACGCGCAGATACGCAGTATTTT. Protein: CACKESGRADTQYF.

The CDR3 coding sequence is TGTGCCAGCAGCTTAGAGGGGGGCAGGGGGCGGGAGACCCAGTACTTC. It encodes CASSLEGGRGRETQYF. V usage is TRBV7-2 and J usage is TRBJ2-5; the match to TRBD1 covers 8 bases. Germline V gene sequence: CDR1 SGHTA, CDR2 FQGNSA. This CDR3 is 16 amino acids long. V lost 1 base to trimming and J lost 5 bases; unmatched junction nucleotides: 9. Using reference TRBV7-2 and TRBJ2-5 for the parts outside the CDR3, the full variable domain is GAGVSQSPSNKVTEKGKDVELRCDPISGHTALYWYRQSLGQGLEFLIYFQGNSAPDKSGLPSDRFSAERTGGSVSTLTIQRTQQEDSAVYLCASSLEGGRGRETQYFGPGTRLLVL.